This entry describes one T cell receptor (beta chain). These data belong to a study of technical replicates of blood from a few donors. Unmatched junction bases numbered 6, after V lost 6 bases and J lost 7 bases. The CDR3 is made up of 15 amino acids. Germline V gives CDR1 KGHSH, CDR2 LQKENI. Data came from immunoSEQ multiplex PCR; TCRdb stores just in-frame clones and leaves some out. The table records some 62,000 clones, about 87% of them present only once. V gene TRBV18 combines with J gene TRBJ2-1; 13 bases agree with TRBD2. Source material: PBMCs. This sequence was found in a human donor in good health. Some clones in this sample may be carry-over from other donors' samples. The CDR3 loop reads CASSLLAGGGNEQFF. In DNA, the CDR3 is TGTGCCAGCTCTCTACTAGCGGGAGGGGGAAATGAGCAGTTCTTC.